These 25 T cell receptor beta chains share one sample of origin, sequenced in a study of blood T cells in healthy people across ages. A J-beta primer mix and a sample-barcoded 5' primer were used in a second PCR of roughly 7 to 12 cycles. In TCRdb, the 5' RACE reads were re-called with MiXCR into one record per CDR3 protein. The sample holds 710,000 or so distinct CDR3 sequences, around a fifth seen once. The sample was blood. The origin of the receptors is a man aged 65-85 years in good health.

The J gene is TRBJ1-5, the V gene TRBV4-3; perhaps TRBD1 as D (6 bases). Per germline, CDR1 LGHNA and CDR2 YSLEER. The CDR3 extends over 18 amino acids. V was shortened by 0 bases and J by 3 bases, with 18 bases between the two germline ends. This chain's CDR3 is CASSQDFKDSQYNQPQHF. The DNA for the CDR3 is TGCGCCAGCAGCCAAGATTTTAAGGACAGCCAGTACAATCAGCCCCAGCATTTT.

This clonotype was picked up a small number of times. The chain carries TRBV5-1 and TRBJ2-1; possibly TRBD1 for D (5 bases). Germline CDR1 and CDR2: SGHRS and YFSETQ. V was cut by 0 bases and J by 4 bases, with 20 bases left in between. The CDR3 has 18 residues. The CDR3 sequence: CASSLDETGRRHYNEQFF. The CDR3 DNA reads TGCGCCAGCAGCTTGGACGAAACAGGCCGACGACATTACAATGAGCAGTTCTTC.

This clonotype turned up a few times. The J gene is TRBJ2-1, the V gene TRBV19; 7 nucleotides align to TRBD1. Matching the DNA end better, TRBJ2-5 makes the J call doubtful. CDR3 size: 14 residues. CDR1 is LNHDA and CDR2 is SQIVND in the germline V gene (reference sequence). The CDR3 DNA sequence: TGTGCCAGTAGTCTAACAGGGGACCTGGAGACCCAGTACTTC. The encoded protein is CASSLTGDLETQYF.

For this clonotype: At one boundary the junction diverges from the germline segment, which might be a read error. This chain joins TRBV28 and TRBJ1-1; D call uncertain. Germline CDR1 is MDHEN and CDR2 is SYDVKM. The CDR3 runs 11 residues. The CDR3 protein is CASSSATDAFF. The CDR3 nucleotides read TGTGCCAGCAGCTCCGCCACTGACGCTTTCTTT.

The chain has TRBV12-3 or TRBV12-4 and TRBJ2-1, with D possibly being TRBD2 (6 bases). The CDR3 extends over 15 amino acids. V shed 9 bases and J shed 4 bases, with 19 bases lying between them. The CDR3 DNA sequence: TGTGCCAGTACCCAAGGAGGGAGGCGTTACAATGAGCAGTTCTTC. The encoded protein is CASTQGGRRYNEQFF.

The CDR3 coding sequence is TGTGCCAGCAGCCCACTAGCGGGGGGTGTTTACAATGAGCAGTTCTTC. It translates to CASSPLAGGVYNEQFF. The rearrangement links TRBV3-1 to TRBJ2-1; 12 bases agree with TRBD2. The CDR3 extends over 16 amino acids. CDR1 and CDR2 from the germline V gene are LGHDT and YNNKEL (reference sequence). After removal of 4 bases from V and 4 bases from J, the junction contained 5 bases not matched to a gene.

The chain joins TRBV5-1 to TRBJ2-2; 8 bases align to TRBD1. CDR1 and CDR2 from the germline V gene are SGHRS and YFSETQ. The J segment lost 7 bases and the V segment lost 4 bases, leaving 12 bases of the junction unmatched. There are 16 residues in the CDR3. CDR3 loop: CASSKLGQGLVGELFF. The CDR3 nucleotides are TGCGCCAGCAGCAAACTCGGACAGGGTCTTGTCGGGGAGCTGTTTTTT.

The table lists this clonotype with a few counts. This chain joins TRBV19 and TRBJ1-5, with D tentatively TRBD1 (5 bases). The CDR3 is 14 amino acids. V lost 7 bases, J lost 6 bases, and 16 bases lay in between. Germline V lookup: CDR1 LNHDA, CDR2 SQIVND (reference sequence). This chain's CDR3 is CASTLWGFGQPQHF. The CDR3 DNA follows: TGTGCCAGTACCCTGTGGGGGTTTGGTCAGCCCCAGCATTTT.

This clonotype showed up just a few times. The CDR3 DNA follows: TGCGCCAGCAGCCAAGTCCTTCGGAGGGCGAGGGAAGATACGCAGTATTTT. It is translated as CASSQVLRRAREDTQYF. The chain joins TRBV4-1 to TRBJ2-3; tentatively, D is TRBD2 (6 bases). Trimming took 1 base from V and 5 from J, leaving 19 bases between them. Germline V gene sequence: CDR1 MGHRA, CDR2 YSYEKL. CDR3 length: 17 amino acids.

There are many counts of this clonotype. This chain links TRBV30 with TRBJ2-2; tentatively, D is TRBD1 (5 bases). V lost 4 bases, J lost 0 bases, and 12 bases lay in between. The CDR3 spans 15 residues. Looked up from germline, CDR1 is GTSNPN and CDR2 is SVGIG (reference sequence). The CDR3 spells CAWTGNPANTGELFF. DNA for the CDR3: TGTGCCTGGACAGGGAACCCCGCGAACACCGGGGAGCTGTTTTTT. The variable domain in full, completed from reference TRBV30 and TRBJ2-2, reads SQTIHQWPATLVQPVGSPLSLECTVEGTSNPNLYWYRQAAGRGLQLLFYSVGIGQISSEVPQNLSASRPQDRQFILSSKKLLLSDSGFYLCAWTGNPANTGELFFGEGSRLTVL.

This clonotype came up a few times. This chain connects TRBV14 to TRBJ2-4, with TRBD1 matching 8 bases. CDR3 length equals 15 residues. The germline V gene has CDR1 SGHDN and CDR2 FVKESK. The junction had 8 bases not matched to a gene; V was cut back by 4 bases and J by 6 bases. Here the CDR3 DNA reads TGTGCCAGCAGCCGATCGATTACAGGGGGAAACATTCAGTACTTC. Its translation: CASSRSITGGNIQYF.

The table lists this clonotype with a few counts. The chain has TRBV20-1 and TRBJ2-1; possible D gene TRBD2, 5 bases. CDR3 length: 15 amino acids. V lost 6 bases to trimming and J lost 3 bases, with 18 bases between them. Germline V CDR1 and CDR2: DFQATT, SNEGSKA (reference sequence). The CDR3 bases are TGCAGTGCCCCGGTAAAACCGGGATACTACAATGAGCAGTTCTTC. This sequence encodes CSAPVKPGYYNEQFF.

The chain links TRBV9 to TRBJ2-1; 8 nucleotides align to TRBD1. The J call is uncertain, as TRBJ2-5 better fits the DNA end. CDR1 SGDLS and CDR2 YYNGEE come from the germline V gene. The CDR3 totals 14 residues. The CDR3 bases are TGTGCCAGCAGCGTAGTTACAGGGGGAGAGACCCAGTACTTC. As protein: CASSVVTGGETQYF.

This chain joins TRBV20-1 and TRBJ2-1, with 8 positions matching TRBD2. Looked up from germline, CDR1 is DFQATT and CDR2 is SNEGSKA (reference sequence). J was trimmed by 4 bases and V by 0 bases; bases with no gene match: 8. The CDR3 has 16 residues. CDR3 amino acids: CSARDRGRGGYNEQFF. CDR3 bases: TGCAGTGCTAGAGATAGAGGTCGCGGGGGGTACAATGAGCAGTTCTTC.

The V and J genes are TRBV10-2 and TRBJ2-5; TRBD1 matches at 8 bases. Germline V gene data show CDR1 as WSHSY and CDR2 as SAAADI. The V and J ends lost 2 bases and 11 bases, in that order; junction bases with no gene match: 4. This CDR3 has 12 residues. CDR3 in amino acids: CASSEQGAEQYF. For the CDR3, the DNA is TGCGCCAGCAGTGAGCAGGGGGCGGAGCAGTACTTC.

The chain couples TRBV18 to TRBJ2-2; 11 positions match TRBD2. V lost 3 bases to trimming and J lost 1 base; unmatched junction nucleotides: 4. The length of the CDR3 is 17 residues. Looked up from germline, CDR1 is KGHSH and CDR2 is LQKENI. CDR3 region: CASSPTLAGENTGELFF. The CDR3 DNA follows: TGTGCCAGCTCACCCACACTAGCGGGGGAGAACACCGGGGAGCTGTTTTTT.

The chain recombines TRBV2 with TRBJ2-2, with 7 bases identical to TRBD1. Germline CDR1 is SNHLY and CDR2 is FYNNEI. The CDR3 loop spans 13 amino acids. With V trimmed by 6 bases and J by 3 bases, 1 base remained unmatched. The CDR3 DNA is TGTGCCAGCAGCGGACAGGACACCGGGGAGCTGTTTTTT. As protein: CASSGQDTGELFF.

CDR3 amino acids: CATSREQAPRNEQFF. The DNA for the CDR3 is TGTGCCACCAGCAGAGAACAGGCTCCGAGGAATGAGCAGTTCTTC. This chain joins TRBV15 and TRBJ2-1; possibly TRBD1 for D (5 bases). The germline V and J ends were trimmed by 0 bases and 7 bases, with 13 bases remaining between them. Germline values: CDR1 LNHNV, CDR2 YYDKDF (reference sequence). CDR3 length equals 15 residues.

This clonotype was recorded many times. J is TRBJ2-3 and V is TRBV7-3; D gene ambiguous. Germline loops: CDR1 SGHTA, CDR2 FQGTGA. Trimming cost V 0 bases and J 2 bases, with 12 bases left between them. The CDR3 length is 16 residues. The CDR3 is CASSLTPGPPTDTQYF. The CDR3 DNA reads TGTGCCAGCAGCTTAACCCCCGGTCCCCCCACAGATACGCAGTATTTT.

This chain joins TRBV18 and TRBJ2-1, with 7 bases fitting TRBD1. The J call may be in error: the DNA end matches TRBJ2-7 better. Germline V gene sequence: CDR1 KGHSH, CDR2 LQKENI. The CDR3 extends over 14 amino acids. The CDR3 DNA reads TGTGCCAGCTCCCCGGGACAGCGATTATACGAGCAGTACTTC. Translation gives CASSPGQRLYEQYF.

A few counts support this clonotype. This rearrangement joins TRBV4-1 to TRBJ2-1, with 7 bases identical to TRBD1. Germline-derived CDR1 and CDR2 are MGHRA and YSYEKL. The CDR3 runs to 17 residues. The J segment lost 1 base and the V segment lost 1 base, leaving 7 bases of the junction unmatched. The CDR3 coding sequence is TGCGCCAGCAGCCAAGGGGGGACAGTCAGTTCCTACAATGAGCAGTTCTTC. It specifies CASSQGGTVSSYNEQFF.

This clonotype was observed a few times. CDR3: CSVEQGARAFF. CDR3 coding DNA: TGCAGCGTTGAGCAGGGGGCCCGAGCTTTCTTT. This chain connects TRBV29-1 to TRBJ1-1; TRBD1 agrees at 8 bases. The J segment lost 10 bases and the V segment lost 3 bases, leaving 4 bases of the junction unmatched. CDR1 SQVTM and CDR2 ANQGSEA come from the germline V gene. CDR3 length: 11 residues.

This chain's CDR3 is CSARDGHRNTEAFF. The DNA of the CDR3 is TGCAGTGCTAGAGATGGACACCGGAACACTGAAGCTTTCTTT. The chain combines TRBV20-1 with TRBJ1-1, with D tentatively TRBD1 (5 bases). The germline CDR1 and CDR2 sequences are DFQATT and SNEGSKA (reference sequence). Trimming took 0 bases from V and 1 from J, leaving 9 bases between them. CDR3 length: 14 residues.

In this sample, this clonotype turned up a few times. The J gene is TRBJ2-5, the V gene TRBV24-1; possible D gene TRBD2, 5 bases. The J call may be incorrect, as the DNA end agrees better with TRBJ2-1. The CDR3 contains 12 residues. Germline V lookup: CDR1 KGHDR, CDR2 SFDVKD. The DNA for the CDR3 is TGTGCCACCAGCCGGGGTCCCAATGAGCAGTTCTTC. It specifies CATSRGPNEQFF.

The chain has TRBV20-1 and TRBJ2-3, with a weak D call TRBD2 (6 bases). CDR1 DFQATT and CDR2 SNEGSKA come from the germline V gene (reference sequence). Trimming removed 7 bases at V and 6 bases at J, with 17 bases between. The CDR3 spans 13 residues. CDR3 in DNA: TGCAGTGTGCCTAGCGCGTCGGTGGATACGCAGTATTTT. Translation: CSVPSASVDTQYF.